The sequence of this T cell receptor (beta chain) was determined in a study of T cells expressing NK-cell markers. Study-wide points: These clonotypes also led the CD3+CD56-NKG2C+ fraction in several donors. Of the CD8+ T cells in six donors, roughly 1.0-7.0% belonged to dominant NKG2C+ clonotypes.

On this clonotype: Its antigen is still unknown.

This CDR3 spans 15 amino acids. Germline CDR1 reads KGHSH; CDR2 reads LQKENI. cDNA encoding TCR beta was synthesized via 5'RACE template switching incorporating UMIs. TCRdb derives one entry per CDR3 protein from the 5' RACE reads, leaving out DNA. This sample's table has a few hundred thousand distinct CDR3 sequences. The chain has TRBV18 and TRBJ1-1; checking the TCRdb D call of TRBD1 is not possible without DNA. Sequenced material: blood T cells: a sorted CD56 or NKG2C T cell subset, CD4+ or CD8+ T cells, or bulk PBMC T cells (not recorded which). This sequence originates from a man aged 18 to 69 in good health. CDR3 sequence: CASSPLGQGYTEAFF.